The 13 T cell receptor beta chains reported below all come from one sample, sequenced in a study of blood T cell repertoires in COVID-19. Libraries were prepared by immunoSEQ multiplex PCR; TCRdb keeps only in-frame clonotypes and omits some of them. The sample has tens of thousands of clones, 60% to 80% seen once. The specimen sequenced was peripheral blood. The source is a man between 65 and 85 years old with COVID-19, enrolled during active disease.

Many counts were recorded for this clone. The rearrangement links TRBV7-2 to TRBJ2-7; 11 positions match TRBD2. J lost 6 bases, V lost 4 bases, and 5 bases had no gene match. The CDR3 contains 14 residues. CDR1 and CDR2 (germline): SGHTA, FQGNSA. CDR3 nucleotides: TGTGCCAGCAGCTCGGGACTAGCGGCGGGCGAGCAGTACTTC. Its translation: CASSSGLAAGEQYF.

The chain employs TRBV6-2 or TRBV6-3 and TRBJ2-7, with D possibly TRBD1 on 5 matching bases. Trimming removed 5 bases at V and 6 bases at J, with 14 bases between. The length of the CDR3 is 13 residues. CDR1 is MNHEY and CDR2 is SVGEGT in the germline V gene. In DNA form, the CDR3 reads TGTGCCAGCAGTAACCTCCATGGGGCCGAGCAGTACTTC. It specifies CASSNLHGAEQYF.

The V and J genes are TRBV5-4 and TRBJ2-5; TRBD2 aligns across 7 bases. Germline trimming cut 0 bases from V and 4 bases from J; bases unmatched to any gene: 3. There are 14 residues in the CDR3. Germline-derived CDR1 and CDR2 are SGHNT and YYREEE (reference sequence). The CDR3 region has the DNA TGTGCCAGCAGCTTGGCGGGAGGCCCAGAGACCCAGTACTTC. Translation: CASSLAGGPETQYF.

This clone was detected a few times. The chain links TRBV19 to TRBJ1-1; 8 nucleotides line up with TRBD1. CDR1 and CDR2 (germline): LNHDA, SQIVND (reference sequence). V lost 6 bases to trimming and J lost 1 base; unmatched junction nucleotides: 7. This CDR3 is 15 amino acids long. The CDR3 nucleotides read TGTGCCAGTAGACTCGACGACAGGGGGAACACTGAAGCTTTCTTT. Protein: CASRLDDRGNTEAFF.

This sequence joins TRBV18 and TRBJ2-7; 7 positions agree with TRBD2. The trim removed 6 bases at V and 6 bases at J, leaving 14 bases unmatched. There are 15 residues in the CDR3. Germline-derived CDR1 and CDR2 are KGHSH and LQKENI. The DNA for the CDR3 is TGTGCCAGCTCGACGGGCGGGAGAGGTCTTGCCGAGCAGTACTTC. Translation: CASSTGGRGLAEQYF.

The rearrangement uses TRBV29-1 and TRBJ1-2; 7 bases fit TRBD1. Per germline, CDR1 SQVTM and CDR2 ANQGSEA. Germline trimming cut 3 bases from V and 3 bases from J; bases unmatched to any gene: 4. This CDR3 comprises 13 residues. CDR3 region: CSVDPGGDYGYTF. The CDR3 DNA reads TGCAGCGTTGACCCAGGGGGAGACTATGGCTACACCTTC.

The chain links TRBV16 to TRBJ2-7; TRBD1 aligns across 7 bases. Trimming at V came to 4 bases and at J to 2 bases, leaving 5 bases not matched to a gene. This CDR3 has 14 residues. Germline-derived CDR1 and CDR2 are KGHSY and FQNENV. For the CDR3, the DNA is TGTGCCAGCAGCCCCGACAGGGTAACCTACGAGCAGTACTTC. Its translation is CASSPDRVTYEQYF.

The chain links TRBV3-1 (or the pseudogene TRBV3-2) to TRBJ2-1; D is unclear. The CDR3 has 13 amino acids. V was trimmed by 2 bases and J by 7 bases, leaving 9 bases between them. Germline CDR1 is LGHDT and CDR2 is YNNKEL (reference sequence). This chain's CDR3 is CASSQRQANEQFF. CDR3 DNA: TGTGCCAGCAGCCAACGCCAAGCGAATGAGCAGTTCTTC.

The chain recombines TRBV12-3 or TRBV12-4 with TRBJ2-7; D is possibly TRBD2 (6 bases). The V and J ends lost 7 bases and 3 bases respectively, with 13 bases between them. The CDR3 runs 13 residues. The CDR3 nucleotides are TGTGCCAGCACCCCCCAGGAGGGCTACGAGCAGTACTTC. It encodes CASTPQEGYEQYF.

CDR3 sequence: CATRTSGRTGGELFF. The CDR3 nucleotides read TGTGCCACCAGGACTAGCGGGAGAACGGGCGGGGAGCTGTTTTTT. V usage is TRBV21-1 and J usage is TRBJ2-2; the table names TRBD2, a call not compared with the DNA. TRBV21-1 is recorded as a pseudogene. The length of the CDR3 is 15 residues.

The rearrangement links TRBV10-3 to TRBJ2-2; no firm D call. CDR1 is ENHRY, CDR2 SYGVKD, per germline. The CDR3 spans 13 residues. Trimming took off 4 bases at V and 7 bases at J, with 10 bases between the two ends. CDR3 DNA sequence: TGTGCCATCAGTGGAGTCGGTGGCGGGGAGCTGTTTTTT. Its translation is CAISGVGGGELFF.

The V and J genes are TRBV11-3 and TRBJ2-3; 11 bases fit TRBD2. The germline V gene has CDR1 SGHNT and CDR2 YENEEA. CDR3 length: 18 amino acids. Trimming cost V 1 base and J 0 bases; bases outside gene matches: 6. This chain's CDR3 is CASSLGTSGSTSTDTQYF. In DNA form, the CDR3 reads TGTGCCAGCAGCTTAGGTACTAGCGGGAGTACGAGCACAGATACGCAGTATTTT.

The sample holds a few counts of this clone. The V gene is TRBV6-5, the J gene TRBJ1-2, with D hard to call. Trimming took off 6 bases at V and 0 bases at J, with 11 bases between the two ends. This CDR3 spans 14 amino acids. CDR1 MNHEY and CDR2 SVGAGI come from the germline V gene. DNA for the CDR3: TGTGCCAGCAGCCTGTCTTCTCCTAACTATGGCTACACCTTC. Amino acids: CASSLSSPNYGYTF.